The TCR beta chain under discussion was sequenced for a study of blood T cell repertoires in COVID-19. In the source study's methods: Reference gene primer amplification gave estimated nucleated cell counts. Assay: immunoSEQ multiplex PCR; the TCRdb copy retains only in-frame clones and omits some. D and trimming were read from the DNA, whereas the V and J calls and clone size are those reported in that table. Among about half a million clones listed, about 91% were seen once. From germline, CDR1 is MNHNY and CDR2 SVGAGI (reference sequence). Losses at the gene ends were 5 bases for V and 10 bases for J; bases not matched to a gene: 2. The CDR3 runs 11 residues.

The specimen was peripheral blood. This sequence joins TRBV6-6 and TRBJ1-5; TRBD1 matches at 7 bases. The sequence derives from a man aged 18 to 30 with COVID-19, enrolled during active disease. The CDR3 region has the DNA TGTGCCAGCAGTGGAGGGGGCCCCCAGCATTTT. This translates into CASSGGGPQHF.